These 24 T cell receptor beta chains came from one sample sequenced in a study of blood T cell repertoires in COVID-19. TCRdb's table, derived via immunoSEQ multiplex PCR, lists solely in-frame clones and lacks some. This table holds about 88,000 clones, approximately 88% found once. The sample consisted of peripheral blood. The source is an elderly man with acute or convalescent COVID-19.

J is TRBJ2-5 and V is TRBV7-9; the D is unclear. Trimming cost V 6 bases and J 5 bases, with 13 bases left between them. Germline-derived CDR1 and CDR2 are SEHNR and FQNEAQ (reference sequence). The CDR3 is 13 amino acids. The chain's CDR3 is CASRPTRMETQYF. As DNA, the CDR3 is TGTGCCAGCAGGCCGACAAGGATGGAGACCCAGTACTTC.

V and J are TRBV11-2 and TRBJ2-1; D may be TRBD2 (6 bases). Trimming left V 5 bases short and J 2 bases short, with 13 bases between. The CDR3 extends over 15 amino acids. Germline V gives CDR1 SGHAT, CDR2 FQNNGV. The CDR3 here is CASSPRLDPYNEQFF. CDR3 bases: TGTGCCAGCAGCCCGCGACTAGACCCCTACAATGAGCAGTTCTTC.

This chain links TRBV5-1 with TRBJ1-1; D might be TRBD1 (5 bases). V lost 6 bases and J lost 1, with 10 bases in between. Germline V lookup: CDR1 SGHRS, CDR2 YFSETQ. There are 13 residues in the CDR3. The CDR3 is CASNPQGNTEAFF. The CDR3 DNA reads TGCGCCAGCAACCCGCAGGGGAACACTGAAGCTTTCTTT.

The chain joins TRBV5-1 to TRBJ2-1, with 8 positions matching TRBD2. The CDR3 is made up of 17 amino acids. Germline lookup yields CDR1 SGHRS and CDR2 YFSETQ. The trim removed 0 bases at V and 6 bases at J, leaving 11 bases unmatched. This CDR3 reads CASSLDKAGGPGNEQFF. CDR3 DNA: TGCGCCAGCAGCTTGGATAAGGCGGGGGGTCCCGGCAATGAGCAGTTCTTC.

The CDR3 loop reads CASTLGGNMNTGELFF. The CDR3 DNA reads as TGTGCCAGTACCCTGGGGGGGAACATGAACACCGGGGAGCTGTTTTTT. The chain joins TRBV19 to TRBJ2-2; 7 nucleotides match TRBD2. This CDR3 spans 16 amino acids. Per the germline V gene, CDR1 is LNHDA and CDR2 is SQIVND (reference sequence). V trimming: 7 bases; J trimming: 1 base; junction bases outside the gene matches: 9.

The chain employs TRBV18 and TRBJ1-2; 7 nucleotides match TRBD1. Germline lookup yields CDR1 KGHSH and CDR2 LQKENI. The CDR3 consists of 13 residues. V lost 3 bases, J lost 8 bases, and 6 bases stayed unmatched. The CDR3 DNA reads TGTGCCAGCTCACCTCCGACAGGGTTAGGCTACACCTTC. Its protein is CASSPPTGLGYTF. Full variable domain (rest looked up from reference TRBV18 and TRBJ1-2): NAGVMQNPRHLVRRRGQEARLRCSPMKGHSHVYWYRQLPEEGLKFMVYLQKENIIDESGMPKERFSAEFPKEGPSILRIQQVVRGDSAAYFCASSPPTGLGYTFGSGTRLTVV.

The chain has TRBV25-1 and TRBJ1-1; 8 nucleotides line up with TRBD1. CDR3 length: 16 amino acids. V trimming: 3 bases; J trimming: 3 bases; junction bases outside the gene matches: 9. Germline V gene data show CDR1 as MGHDK and CDR2 as SYGVNS. The CDR3 nucleotides read TGTGCCAGCAGTGACACAATCAGGGGGCTGTACACTGAAGCTTTCTTT. Protein product: CASSDTIRGLYTEAFF.

This clone was detected only once. J is TRBJ1-1 and V is TRBV10-2, with D perhaps TRBD1 (5 bases). The germline gives CDR1 WSHSY, CDR2 SAAADI. CDR3 size: 13 residues. V was trimmed by 5 bases and J by 4 bases, leaving 11 bases between them. The CDR3 here is CASSTIGGTEAFF. The CDR3 DNA sequence: TGCGCCAGCAGTACTATCGGGGGCACTGAAGCTTTCTTT.

The chain recombines TRBV6-2 or TRBV6-3 with TRBJ1-5, with no clear D. Looked up from germline, CDR1 is MNHEY and CDR2 is SVGEGT. Trimming cost V 4 bases and J 3 bases, with 10 bases left between them. The CDR3 loop spans 14 amino acids. The CDR3 is CASSSGGYNQPQHF. CDR3 in DNA: TGTGCCAGCAGTTCCGGAGGGTACAATCAGCCCCAGCATTTT.

DNA for the CDR3: TGTGCCAGCAGAGACCAGGGGGCTGGAAACACCATATATTTT. It specifies CASRDQGAGNTIYF. This chain links TRBV6-5 with TRBJ1-3; 7 bases agree with TRBD1. The V gene's germline CDR1 is MNHEY and CDR2 SVGAGI. V gave up 6 bases and J gave up 2 bases; unmatched junction bases: 4. The CDR3 is made up of 14 amino acids.

This chain links TRBV13 with TRBJ1-2; D may be TRBD1 (5 bases). The CDR3 length is 13 residues. Germline CDR1 PRHDT, CDR2 FYEKMQ (reference sequence). Trimming left V 2 bases short and J 4 bases short, with 8 bases between. The CDR3 here is CASSLRGIYGYTF. DNA of the CDR3: TGTGCCAGCAGCTTAAGGGGTATCTATGGCTACACCTTC.

This clone was detected a few times. This chain joins TRBV2 and TRBJ1-6, with D possibly TRBD1 on 6 matching bases. V lost 5 bases and J 10 bases, leaving 15 bases between the germline ends. The CDR3 runs to 14 residues. Per the germline V gene, CDR1 is SNHLY and CDR2 is FYNNEI. As DNA, the CDR3 is TGTGCCAGCAGTACAGGGTTGAGGGGCTCACCCCTCCACTTT. Its translation is CASSTGLRGSPLHF. Supplemented by reference TRBV2 and TRBJ1-6, the full variable domain reads EPEVTQTPSHQVTQMGQEVILRCVPISNHLYFYWYRQILGQKVEFLVSFYNNEISEKSEIFDDQFSVERPDGSNFTLKIRSTKLEDSAMYFCASSTGLRGSPLHFGNGTRLTVT.

The V call is TRBV2, the J call TRBJ1-1, with D perhaps matching TRBD1 (6 bases). CDR3 length equals 13 residues. From germline, CDR1 is SNHLY and CDR2 FYNNEI. V was pared by 5 bases and J by 2 bases, with 9 bases between. CDR3: CASSSRGNTEAFF. The CDR3 region has the DNA TGTGCCAGCAGTTCCAGGGGTAACACTGAAGCTTTCTTT.

This clone was recorded only once. The chain is built from TRBV11-2 and TRBJ1-1; D gene unclear. Germline lookup yields CDR1 SGHAT and CDR2 FQNNGV. The CDR3 has 14 amino acids. V was pared by 6 bases and J by 4 bases, with 15 bases between. The CDR3 loop is CASSNSERVTEAFF. CDR3 nucleotide sequence: TGTGCCAGCAGTAACTCGGAGCGGGTCACTGAAGCTTTCTTT.

The chain carries TRBV7-9 and TRBJ2-1; weak D call: TRBD2 (6 bases). The CDR3 covers 13 residues. Looked up from germline, CDR1 is SEHNR and CDR2 is FQNEAQ (reference sequence). V was clipped by 3 bases and J by 8 bases, with 11 bases between them. Here the CDR3 DNA reads TGTGCCAGCAGCTTCTCGGGACTTGATGAGCAGTTCTTC. It translates to CASSFSGLDEQFF.

The V gene is TRBV5-4, the J gene TRBJ1-1, with a tentative D call TRBD1 (6 bases). CDR3 length equals 13 residues. Germline CDR1 and CDR2: SGHNT and YYREEE (reference sequence). Trimming shortened V by 0 bases and J by 5 bases, and 8 bases separated the two germline ends. The CDR3 reads CASSLDRETEAFF. Here the CDR3 DNA reads TGTGCCAGCAGCTTGGACAGGGAGACTGAAGCTTTCTTT.

The genes are TRBV28 and TRBJ2-5, with TRBD2 matching over 8 bases. The V gene end was trimmed by 6 bases and the J gene end by 4 bases; junction bases not matched to a gene: 4. Germline CDR1 MDHEN, CDR2 SYDVKM. This CDR3 spans 13 amino acids. The CDR3 protein is CASRSGRIETQYF. The CDR3 DNA reads TGTGCCAGCAGGAGCGGGAGAATAGAGACCCAGTACTTC.

The chain employs TRBV7-9 and TRBJ1-1; no clear D. CDR3 length: 11 residues. Trimming removed 5 bases at V and 7 bases at J, with 8 bases between. Germline CDR1 and CDR2: SEHNR and FQNEAQ (reference sequence). The CDR3: CASSAGLEAFF. The CDR3 nucleotides read TGTGCCAGCAGCGCGGGCCTTGAAGCTTTCTTT. Full variable domain (remainder filled in from reference TRBV7-9 and TRBJ1-1): DTGVSQNPRHKITKRGQNVTFRCDPISEHNRLYWYRQTLGQGPEFLTYFQNEAQLEKSRLLSDRFSAERPKGSFSTLEIQRTEQGDSAMYLCASSAGLEAFFGQGTRLTVV.

The sample holds a few counts of this clone. The V gene is TRBV29-1, the J gene TRBJ2-7; 8 bases fit TRBD1. CDR1 is SQVTM, CDR2 ANQGSEA, per germline. The CDR3 totals 16 residues. After removal of 5 bases from V and 0 bases from J, the junction contained 12 bases not matched to a gene. CDR3 amino acids: CSVLQGGFSSSYEQYF. In nucleotides, the CDR3 is TGCAGCGTTCTACAGGGGGGCTTTTCCTCCTCCTACGAGCAGTACTTC.

The chain combines TRBV12-5 with TRBJ1-2; D is possibly TRBD1 (6 bases). Germline V lookup: CDR1 LGHNT, CDR2 FRNRAP. V lost 3 bases, J lost 7 bases, and 9 bases lay in between. The CDR3 has 12 amino acids. The chain's CDR3 is CASGLQGTGYTF. For the CDR3, the DNA is TGTGCTAGTGGTTTACAGGGCACTGGCTACACCTTC.

This chain links TRBV18 with TRBJ1-1; no clear D. The CDR3 has 13 amino acids. Germline lookup yields CDR1 KGHSH and CDR2 LQKENI. V shed 3 bases and J shed 4 bases, with 9 bases lying between them. Here the CDR3 reads CASSPGVSTEAFF. CDR3 nucleotides: TGTGCCAGCTCACCCGGGGTTAGCACTGAAGCTTTCTTT. The complete variable domain, with remaining parts taken from reference TRBV18 and TRBJ1-1, reads NAGVMQNPRHLVRRRGQEARLRCSPMKGHSHVYWYRQLPEEGLKFMVYLQKENIIDESGMPKERFSAEFPKEGPSILRIQQVVRGDSAAYFCASSPGVSTEAFFGQGTRLTVV.

The genes are TRBV7-9 and TRBJ2-7, with D possibly matching TRBD2 (6 bases). V dropped 2 bases and J dropped 4 bases, with 18 bases sitting between them. Germline V lookup: CDR1 SEHNR, CDR2 FQNEAQ (reference sequence). This CDR3 is 16 amino acids long. The CDR3 loop is CASSLSRPRGGYEQYF. The DNA of the CDR3 is TGTGCCAGCAGCTTATCCCGGCCGCGGGGTGGGTACGAGCAGTACTTC.

The chain joins TRBV11-3 to TRBJ2-1; 9 bases match TRBD2. CDR1 is SGHNT, CDR2 YENEEA, per germline. V was pared by 3 bases and J by 6 bases, with 9 bases of the junction left unmatched. This CDR3 spans 16 amino acids. Here the CDR3 DNA reads TGTGCCAGCAGCTTGGCTAGCGGGGCCTTCGGCAATGAGCAGTTCTTC. Translation gives CASSLASGAFGNEQFF.

J is TRBJ2-3 and V is TRBV5-6; tentative D call: TRBD2 (5 bases). The ends were cut back, 0 bases at V and 1 base at J, with 9 bases in the middle. The CDR3 totals 15 residues. Germline V gene lookup returns CDR1 SGHDT and CDR2 YYEEEE. The CDR3 loop reads CASSLGGRRTDTQYF. The CDR3 region has the DNA TGTGCCAGCAGCTTGGGTGGGAGACGCACAGATACGCAGTATTTT.